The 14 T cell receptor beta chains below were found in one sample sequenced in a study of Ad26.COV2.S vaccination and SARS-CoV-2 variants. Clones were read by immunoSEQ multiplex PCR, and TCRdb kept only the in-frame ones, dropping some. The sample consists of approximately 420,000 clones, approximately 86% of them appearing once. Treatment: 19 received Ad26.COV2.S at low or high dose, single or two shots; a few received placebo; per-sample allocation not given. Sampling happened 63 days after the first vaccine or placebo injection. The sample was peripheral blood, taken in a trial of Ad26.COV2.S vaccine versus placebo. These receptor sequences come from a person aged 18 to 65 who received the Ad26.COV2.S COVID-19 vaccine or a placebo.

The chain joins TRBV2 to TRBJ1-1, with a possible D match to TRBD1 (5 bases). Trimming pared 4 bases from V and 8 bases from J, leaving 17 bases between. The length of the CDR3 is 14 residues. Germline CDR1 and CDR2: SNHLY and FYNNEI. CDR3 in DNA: TGTGCCAGCAGTGCAAACAGGCTCTCCGGGGAAGCTTTCTTT. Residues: CASSANRLSGEAFF.

The CDR3 region has the DNA TGTGCCAGGGGACAGCGCAATCAGCCCCAGCATTTT. It is translated as CARGQRNQPQHF. The rearrangement joins TRBV2 to TRBJ1-5, with 7 bases identical to TRBD1. CDR1 and CDR2 from the germline V gene are SNHLY and FYNNEI. The J segment lost 2 bases and the V segment lost 9 bases, leaving 1 base of the junction unmatched. The CDR3 is 12 amino acids. Drawing the rest from reference TRBV2 and TRBJ1-5, the complete variable domain is EPEVTQTPSHQVTQMGQEVILRCVPISNHLYFYWYRQILGQKVEFLVSFYNNEISEKSEIFDDQFSVERPDGSNFTLKIRSTKLEDSAMYFCARGQRNQPQHFGDGTRLSIL.

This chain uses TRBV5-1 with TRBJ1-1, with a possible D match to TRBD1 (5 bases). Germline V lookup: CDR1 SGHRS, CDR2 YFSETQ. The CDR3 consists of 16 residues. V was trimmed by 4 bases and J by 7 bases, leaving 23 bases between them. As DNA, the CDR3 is TGCGCCAGCAGCCGAAGACTAAACGGGGCGGAACTTGAAGCTTTCTTT. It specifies CASSRRLNGAELEAFF.

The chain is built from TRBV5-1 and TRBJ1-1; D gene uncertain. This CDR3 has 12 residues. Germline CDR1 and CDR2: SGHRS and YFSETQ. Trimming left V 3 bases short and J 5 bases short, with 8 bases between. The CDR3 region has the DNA TGCGCCAGCAGCTCCGGGTGGACTGAAGCTTTCTTT. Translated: CASSSGWTEAFF.

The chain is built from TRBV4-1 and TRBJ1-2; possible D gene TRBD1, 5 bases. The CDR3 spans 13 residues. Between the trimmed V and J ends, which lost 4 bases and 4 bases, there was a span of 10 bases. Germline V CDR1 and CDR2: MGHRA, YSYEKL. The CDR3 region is CASSRGMPYGYTF. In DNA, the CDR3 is TGCGCCAGCAGCCGGGGGATGCCCTATGGCTACACCTTC.

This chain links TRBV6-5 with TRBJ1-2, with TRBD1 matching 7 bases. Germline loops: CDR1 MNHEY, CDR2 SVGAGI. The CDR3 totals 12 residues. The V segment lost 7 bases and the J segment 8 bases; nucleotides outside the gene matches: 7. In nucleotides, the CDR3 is TGTGCCAGCACAGAGGGGGCGCGAGGCTACACCTTC. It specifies CASTEGARGYTF.

CDR3: CASSQGQGREKLGEQYF. The CDR3, as DNA: TGTGCCAGCAGCCAGGGACAGGGGCGCGAAAAGTTGGGCGAGCAGTACTTC. The chain links TRBV5-4 to TRBJ2-7, with TRBD1 matching over 10 bases. The V segment lost 4 bases and the J segment 6 bases; nucleotides outside the gene matches: 16. The length of the CDR3 is 17 residues. Germline lookup yields CDR1 SGHNT and CDR2 YYREEE (reference sequence).

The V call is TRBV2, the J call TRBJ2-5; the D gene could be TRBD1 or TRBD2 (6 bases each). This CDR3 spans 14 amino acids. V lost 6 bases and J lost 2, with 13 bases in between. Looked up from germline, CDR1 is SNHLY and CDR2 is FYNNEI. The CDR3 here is CASSPPGAQETQYF. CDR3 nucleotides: TGTGCCAGCAGCCCCCCGGGGGCGCAAGAGACCCAGTACTTC.

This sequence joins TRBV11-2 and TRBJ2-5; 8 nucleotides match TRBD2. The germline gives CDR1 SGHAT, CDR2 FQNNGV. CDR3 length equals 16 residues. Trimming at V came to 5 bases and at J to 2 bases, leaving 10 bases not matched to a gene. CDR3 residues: CASSPRGAGAQETQYF. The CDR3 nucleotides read TGTGCCAGCAGCCCCCGAGGAGCGGGGGCTCAAGAGACCCAGTACTTC.

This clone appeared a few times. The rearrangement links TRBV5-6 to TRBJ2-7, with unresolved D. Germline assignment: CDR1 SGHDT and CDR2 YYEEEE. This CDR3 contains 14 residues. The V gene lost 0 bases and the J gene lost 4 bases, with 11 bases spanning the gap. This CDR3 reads CASSLAQGYYEQYF. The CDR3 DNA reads TGTGCCAGCAGCTTGGCCCAAGGGTATTACGAGCAGTACTTC.

The DNA for the CDR3 is TGCGCCAGCAGCCAAGTCACGTCCGACTATGGCTACACCTTC. The encoded protein is CASSQVTSDYGYTF. V and J are TRBV4-3 and TRBJ1-2, with no clear D. Trimming stripped 1 base from V and 3 bases from J, with 9 bases between. Per the germline V gene, CDR1 is LGHNA and CDR2 is YSLEER. CDR3 length equals 14 residues.

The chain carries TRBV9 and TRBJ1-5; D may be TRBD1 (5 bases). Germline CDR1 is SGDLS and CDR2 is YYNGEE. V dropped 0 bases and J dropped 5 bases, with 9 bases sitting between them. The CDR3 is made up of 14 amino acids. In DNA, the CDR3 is TGTGCCAGCAGCGTAGGAGACAGTCATCAGCCCCAGCATTTT. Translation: CASSVGDSHQPQHF.

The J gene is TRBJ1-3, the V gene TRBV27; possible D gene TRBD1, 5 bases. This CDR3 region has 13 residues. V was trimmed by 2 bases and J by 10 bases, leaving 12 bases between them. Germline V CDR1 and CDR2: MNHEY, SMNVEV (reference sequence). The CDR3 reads CASSLHQQATIYF. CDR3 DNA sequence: TGTGCCAGCAGTTTACATCAACAGGCTACCATATATTTT.

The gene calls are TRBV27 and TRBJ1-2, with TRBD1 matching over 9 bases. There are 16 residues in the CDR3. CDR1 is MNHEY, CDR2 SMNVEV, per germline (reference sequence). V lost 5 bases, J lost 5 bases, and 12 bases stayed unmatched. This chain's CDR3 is CASSPTQGARVYGYTF. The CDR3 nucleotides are TGTGCCAGCAGTCCCACACAGGGGGCGAGGGTTTATGGCTACACCTTC.